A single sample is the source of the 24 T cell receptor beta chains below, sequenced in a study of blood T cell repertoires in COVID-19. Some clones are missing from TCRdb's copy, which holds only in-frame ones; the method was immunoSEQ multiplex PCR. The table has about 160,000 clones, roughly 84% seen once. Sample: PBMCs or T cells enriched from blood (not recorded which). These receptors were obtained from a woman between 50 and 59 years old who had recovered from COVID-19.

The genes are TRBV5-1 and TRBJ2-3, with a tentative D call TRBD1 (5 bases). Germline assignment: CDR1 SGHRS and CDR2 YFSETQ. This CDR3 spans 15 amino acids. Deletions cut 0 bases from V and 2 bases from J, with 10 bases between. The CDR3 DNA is TGCGCCAGCAGCTTGGGTCCGACAGTCACAGATACGCAGTATTTT. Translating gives CASSLGPTVTDTQYF.

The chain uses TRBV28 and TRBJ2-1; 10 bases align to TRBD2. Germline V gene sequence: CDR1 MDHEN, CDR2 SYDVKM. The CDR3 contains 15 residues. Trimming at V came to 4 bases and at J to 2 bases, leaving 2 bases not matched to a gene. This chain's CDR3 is CASSSSGRPYNEQFF. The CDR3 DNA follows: TGTGCCAGCAGTTCTAGCGGGAGACCCTACAATGAGCAGTTCTTC.

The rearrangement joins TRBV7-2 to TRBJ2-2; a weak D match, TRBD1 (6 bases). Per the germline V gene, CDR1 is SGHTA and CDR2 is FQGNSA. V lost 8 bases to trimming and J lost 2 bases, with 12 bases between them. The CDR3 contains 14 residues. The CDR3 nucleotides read TGTGCCAGCCGGCTGGGGGCAAACACCGGGGAGCTGTTTTTT. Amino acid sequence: CASRLGANTGELFF. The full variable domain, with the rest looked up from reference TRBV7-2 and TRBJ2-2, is GAGVSQSPSNKVTEKGKDVELRCDPISGHTALYWYRQSLGQGLEFLIYFQGNSAPDKSGLPSDRFSAERTGGSVSTLTIQRTQQEDSAVYLCASRLGANTGELFFGEGSRLTVL.

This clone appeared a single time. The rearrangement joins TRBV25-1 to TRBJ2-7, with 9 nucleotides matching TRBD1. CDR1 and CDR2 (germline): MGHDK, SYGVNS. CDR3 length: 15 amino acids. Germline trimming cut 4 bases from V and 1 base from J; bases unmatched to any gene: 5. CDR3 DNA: TGTGCCAGCAGTGCCCTCGGACAGGGGTCCTACGAGCAGTACTTC. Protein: CASSALGQGSYEQYF.

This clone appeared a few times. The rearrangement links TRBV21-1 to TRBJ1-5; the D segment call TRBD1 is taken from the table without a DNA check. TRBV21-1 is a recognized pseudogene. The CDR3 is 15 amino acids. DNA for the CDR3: TGTGCCAGCAGCAAACGGACTTCAGGGGATCAGCCCCAGCATTTT. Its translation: CASSKRTSGDQPQHF.

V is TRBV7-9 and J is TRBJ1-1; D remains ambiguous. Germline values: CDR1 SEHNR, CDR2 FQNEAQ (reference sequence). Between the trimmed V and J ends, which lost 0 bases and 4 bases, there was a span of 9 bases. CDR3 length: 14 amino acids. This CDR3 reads CASSLASGGTEAFF. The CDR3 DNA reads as TGTGCCAGCAGCTTAGCCAGTGGTGGCACTGAAGCTTTCTTT.

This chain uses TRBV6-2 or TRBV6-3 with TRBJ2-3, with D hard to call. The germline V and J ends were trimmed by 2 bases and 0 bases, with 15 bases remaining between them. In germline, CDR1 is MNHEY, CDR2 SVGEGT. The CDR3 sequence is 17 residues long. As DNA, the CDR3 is TGTGCCAGCAGTTACCAGGCCCGTTCCGCTAGCACAGATACGCAGTATTTT. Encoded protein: CASSYQARSASTDTQYF.

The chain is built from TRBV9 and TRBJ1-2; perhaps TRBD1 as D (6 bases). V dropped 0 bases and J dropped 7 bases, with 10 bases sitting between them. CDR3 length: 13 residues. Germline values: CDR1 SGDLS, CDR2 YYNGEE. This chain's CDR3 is CASSVGEGGGYTF. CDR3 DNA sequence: TGTGCCAGCAGCGTAGGCGAAGGGGGTGGCTACACCTTC.

The CDR3 bases are TGCGCCAGCAGCTTGGAAACAGGGATATTCGGTGAGCAGTTCTTC. Protein sequence: CASSLETGIFGEQFF. The chain carries TRBV5-1 and TRBJ2-1, with D maybe TRBD1 (6 bases). The CDR3 has 15 residues. The germline V and J ends were trimmed by 0 bases and 9 bases, with 16 bases remaining between them. The V gene's germline CDR1 is SGHRS and CDR2 YFSETQ.

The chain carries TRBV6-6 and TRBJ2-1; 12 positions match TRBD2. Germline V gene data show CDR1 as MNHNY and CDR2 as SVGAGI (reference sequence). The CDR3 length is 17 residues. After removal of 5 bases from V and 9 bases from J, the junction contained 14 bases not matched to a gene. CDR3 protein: CASSPGVATSGSREQFF. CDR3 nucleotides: TGTGCCAGCAGTCCGGGGGTGGCGACTAGCGGGAGTCGTGAGCAGTTCTTC.

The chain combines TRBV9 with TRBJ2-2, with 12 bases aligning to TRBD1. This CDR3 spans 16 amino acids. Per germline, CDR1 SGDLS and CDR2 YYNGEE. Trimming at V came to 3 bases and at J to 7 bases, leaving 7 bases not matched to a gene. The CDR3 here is CASSASGTGGFGELFF. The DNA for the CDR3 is TGTGCCAGCAGCGCCTCCGGGACAGGGGGCTTCGGGGAGCTGTTTTTT.

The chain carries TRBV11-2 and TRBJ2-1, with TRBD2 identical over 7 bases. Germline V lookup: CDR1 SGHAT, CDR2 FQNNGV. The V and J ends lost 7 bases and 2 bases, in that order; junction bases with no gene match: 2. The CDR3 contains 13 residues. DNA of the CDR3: TGTGCCAGCACGGGAGGCCCCTACAATGAGCAGTTCTTC. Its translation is CASTGGPYNEQFF.

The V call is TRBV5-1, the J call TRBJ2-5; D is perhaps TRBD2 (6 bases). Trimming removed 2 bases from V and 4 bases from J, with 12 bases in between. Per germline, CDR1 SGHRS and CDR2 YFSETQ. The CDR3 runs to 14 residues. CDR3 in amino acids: CASSFTAAGETQYF. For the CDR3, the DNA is TGCGCCAGCAGCTTTACCGCAGCGGGAGAGACCCAGTACTTC.

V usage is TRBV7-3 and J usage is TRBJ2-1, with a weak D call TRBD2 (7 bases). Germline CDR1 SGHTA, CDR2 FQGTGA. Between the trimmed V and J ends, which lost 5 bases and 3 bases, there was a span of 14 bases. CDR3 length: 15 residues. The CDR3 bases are TGTGCCAGCAGCCCAAGGGGGGGAGGCTACAATGAGCAGTTCTTC. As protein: CASSPRGGGYNEQFF. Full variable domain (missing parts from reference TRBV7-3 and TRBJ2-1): GAGVSQTPSNKVTEKGKYVELRCDPISGHTALYWYRQSLGQGPEFLIYFQGTGAADDSGLPNDRFFAVRPEGSVSTLKIQRTERGDSAVYLCASSPRGGGYNEQFFGPGTRLTVL.

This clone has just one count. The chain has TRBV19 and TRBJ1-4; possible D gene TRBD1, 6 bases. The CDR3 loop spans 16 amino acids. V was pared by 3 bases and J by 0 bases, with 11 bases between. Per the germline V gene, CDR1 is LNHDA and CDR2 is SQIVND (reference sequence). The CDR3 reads CASSMDRQTTNEKLFF. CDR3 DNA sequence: TGTGCCAGTAGTATGGACAGACAAACAACTAATGAAAAACTGTTTTTT. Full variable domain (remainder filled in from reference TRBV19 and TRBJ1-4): DGGITQSPKYLFRKEGQNVTLSCEQNLNHDAMYWYRQDPGQGLRLIYYSQIVNDFQKGDIAEGYSVSREKKESFPLTVTSAQKNPTAFYLCASSMDRQTTNEKLFFGSGTQLSVL.

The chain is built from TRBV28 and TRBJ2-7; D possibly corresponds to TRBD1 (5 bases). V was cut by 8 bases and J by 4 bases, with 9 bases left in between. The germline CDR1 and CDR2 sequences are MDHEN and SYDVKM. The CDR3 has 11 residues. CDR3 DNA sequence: TGTGCCAGCTTAGGGGAATACGAGCAGTACTTC. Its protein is CASLGEYEQYF.

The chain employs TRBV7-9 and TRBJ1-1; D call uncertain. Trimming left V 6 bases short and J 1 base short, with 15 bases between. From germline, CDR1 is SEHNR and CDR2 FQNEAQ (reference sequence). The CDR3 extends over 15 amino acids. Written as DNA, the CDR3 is TGTGCCAGCAGGGCCGCCGCGGAACCGAACACTGAAGCTTTCTTT. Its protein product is CASRAAAEPNTEAFF.

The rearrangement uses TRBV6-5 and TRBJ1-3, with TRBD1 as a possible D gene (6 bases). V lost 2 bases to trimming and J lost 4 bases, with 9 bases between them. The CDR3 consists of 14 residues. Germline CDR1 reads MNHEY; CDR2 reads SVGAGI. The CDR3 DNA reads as TGTGCCAGCAGTTACCAGGGGTCCGGAAACACCATATATTTT. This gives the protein CASSYQGSGNTIYF.

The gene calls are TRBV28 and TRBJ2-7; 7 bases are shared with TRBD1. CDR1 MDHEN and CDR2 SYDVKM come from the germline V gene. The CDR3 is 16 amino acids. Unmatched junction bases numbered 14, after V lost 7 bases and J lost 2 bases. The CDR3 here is CASTVRTGTVPYEQYF. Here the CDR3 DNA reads TGTGCCAGCACCGTACGAACAGGGACAGTCCCCTACGAGCAGTACTTC.

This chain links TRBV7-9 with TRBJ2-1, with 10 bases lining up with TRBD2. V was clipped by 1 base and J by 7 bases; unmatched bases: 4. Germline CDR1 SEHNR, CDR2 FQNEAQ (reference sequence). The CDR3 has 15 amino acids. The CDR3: CASSLEASGGNEQFF. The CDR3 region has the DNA TGTGCCAGCAGCTTAGAGGCTAGCGGGGGAAATGAGCAGTTCTTC.

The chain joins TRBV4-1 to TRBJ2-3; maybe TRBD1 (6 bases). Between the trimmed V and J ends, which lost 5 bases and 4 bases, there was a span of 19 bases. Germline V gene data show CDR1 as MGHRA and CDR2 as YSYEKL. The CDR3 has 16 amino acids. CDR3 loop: CASSELGQSYADTQYF. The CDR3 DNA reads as TGCGCCAGCAGCGAACTCGGACAGAGTTATGCAGATACGCAGTATTTT.

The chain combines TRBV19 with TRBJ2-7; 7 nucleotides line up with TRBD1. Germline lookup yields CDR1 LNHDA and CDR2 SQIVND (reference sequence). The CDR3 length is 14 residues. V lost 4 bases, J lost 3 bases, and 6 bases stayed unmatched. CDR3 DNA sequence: TGTGCCAGTAGTACCCCACAGGGGTACTACGAGCAGTACTTC. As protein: CASSTPQGYYEQYF.

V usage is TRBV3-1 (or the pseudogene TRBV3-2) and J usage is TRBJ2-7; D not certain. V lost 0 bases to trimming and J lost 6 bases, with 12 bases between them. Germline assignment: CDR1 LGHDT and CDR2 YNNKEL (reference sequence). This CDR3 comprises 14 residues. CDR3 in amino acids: CASSQESGWCEQYF. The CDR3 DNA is TGTGCCAGCAGCCAAGAGTCGGGTTGGTGCGAGCAGTACTTC.

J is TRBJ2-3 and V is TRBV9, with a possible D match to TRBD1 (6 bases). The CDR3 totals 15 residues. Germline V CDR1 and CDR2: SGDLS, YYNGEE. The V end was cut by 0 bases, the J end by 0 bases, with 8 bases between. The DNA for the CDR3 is TGTGCCAGCAGCGTAGACCAGGGGAGCACAGATACGCAGTATTTT. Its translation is CASSVDQGSTDTQYF.